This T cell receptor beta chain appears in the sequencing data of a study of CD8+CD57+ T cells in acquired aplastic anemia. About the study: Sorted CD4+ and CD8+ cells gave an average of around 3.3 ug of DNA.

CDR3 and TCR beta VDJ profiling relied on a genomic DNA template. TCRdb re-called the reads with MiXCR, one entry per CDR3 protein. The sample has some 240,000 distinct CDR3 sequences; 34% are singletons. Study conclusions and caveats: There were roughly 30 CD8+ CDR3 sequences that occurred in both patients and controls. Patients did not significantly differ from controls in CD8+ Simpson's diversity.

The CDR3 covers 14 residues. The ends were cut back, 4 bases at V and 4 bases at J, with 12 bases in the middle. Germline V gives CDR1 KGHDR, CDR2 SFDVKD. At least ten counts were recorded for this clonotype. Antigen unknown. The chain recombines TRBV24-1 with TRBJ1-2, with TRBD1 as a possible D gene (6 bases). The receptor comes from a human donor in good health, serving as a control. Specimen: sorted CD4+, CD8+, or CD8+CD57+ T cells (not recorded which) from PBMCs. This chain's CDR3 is CATSEPGQLYGYTF. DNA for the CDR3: TGTGCCACCAGTGAACCGGGACAACTCTATGGCTACACCTTC.